This T cell receptor beta chain came from a study of blood T cell repertoires in COVID-19. Overall study: COVID-19 samples, acute and convalescent, were from the United States, Italy and Spain. Sources were T cells, B-cell-depleted T cells, or PBMCs; the material itself was cDNA or gDNA.

Original processing notes: Estimation of nucleated cell counts was performed using reference gene primer amplification. Sequenced by immunoSEQ multiplex PCR; TCRdb stores in-frame clones only, minus some. From that table come the V and J calls and clone size; the DNA was used to work out D and trimming. The sample yields 310,000 or so clones, about 84% seen once. V was shortened by 1 base and J by 0 bases, with 8 bases between the two germline ends. Germline V gene lookup returns CDR1 KGHDR and CDR2 SFDVKD. The CDR3 runs to 16 residues. This TCR was sampled from a woman between 45 and 60 years old with acute or convalescent COVID-19. The chain couples TRBV24-1 to TRBJ2-2; D possibly corresponds to TRBD1 (6 bases). Sequencing was carried out using peripheral blood. DNA for the CDR3: TGTGCCACCAGTGATTTAGGGACAACGAACACCGGGGAGCTGTTTTTT. Its protein product is CATSDLGTTNTGELFF.